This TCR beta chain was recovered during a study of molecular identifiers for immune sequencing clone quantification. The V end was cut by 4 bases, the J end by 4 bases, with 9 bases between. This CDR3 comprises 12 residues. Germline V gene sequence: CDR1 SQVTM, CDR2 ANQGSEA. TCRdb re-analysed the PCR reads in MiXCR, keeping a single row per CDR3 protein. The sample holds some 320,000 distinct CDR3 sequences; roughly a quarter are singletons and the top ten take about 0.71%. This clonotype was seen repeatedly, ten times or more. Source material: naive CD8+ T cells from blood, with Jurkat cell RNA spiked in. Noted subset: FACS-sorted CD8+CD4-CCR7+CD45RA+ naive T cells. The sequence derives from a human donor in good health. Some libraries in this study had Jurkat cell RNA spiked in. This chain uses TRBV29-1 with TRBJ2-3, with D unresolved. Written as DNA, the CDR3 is TGCAGCGTTGTCCTGTCCCCAGATACGCAGTATTTT. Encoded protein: CSVVLSPDTQYF.